What follows are 22 T cell receptor beta chains derived from one specimen sequenced in a study of post-analysis software for immune sequencing data. Whole-study results and caveats: Patients used about 5 TRBV segments, including TRBV5-6, TRBV5-1 and TRBV20-1, more often than controls.

These receptors lack a known antigen. Unique molecular identifiers were present in the TCR beta cDNA libraries. MiXCR, applied by TCRdb to the PCR reads, yields one record per CDR3 protein. The sample has about 170,000 distinct CDR3 sequences, roughly 30% seen once; the top ten hold approximately 1.5%. The sequenced sample consisted of blood. These receptors came from a girl between 5 and 17 years old with multiple sclerosis.

Remarks on this clonotype: A much bigger clone sits one base away, suggesting this may be a read error. This rearrangement joins TRBV4-1 to TRBJ2-4; D ambiguous. Matching the DNA end better, TRBJ2-7 makes the J call doubtful. The length of the CDR3 is 16 residues. Germline CDR1 reads MGHRA; CDR2 reads YSYEKL. For the CDR3, the DNA is TGCGCCAGCAGCCAAGATTCGGTGGGTAGCTCCTACGAGCAGTACTTC. Its protein product is CASSQDSVGSSYEQYF.

At least ten counts were recorded for this clonotype. This chain links TRBV6-5 with TRBJ2-1; 12 positions match TRBD1. The germline V gene has CDR1 MNHEY and CDR2 SVGAGI. CDR3 length equals 17 residues. Losses at the gene ends were 0 bases for V and 7 bases for J; bases not matched to a gene: 7. The CDR3 region has the DNA TGTGCCAGCAGTTACTCGAAAACGGGACAGGGGGCAAATGAGCAGTTCTTC. Amino acid sequence: CASSYSKTGQGANEQFF.

There are a few counts of this clonotype. A much larger clone differs by one base, so this may be a read error. The V call is TRBV27, the J call TRBJ2-7; weak D call: TRBD1 (6 bases). Trimming took 8 bases from V and 6 from J, leaving 14 bases between them. This CDR3 spans 12 amino acids. The V gene's germline CDR1 is MNHEY and CDR2 SMNVEV (reference sequence). CDR3 sequence reads: CASGDTPCEQYF. The CDR3 DNA reads as TGTGCCAGCGGGGACACCCCCTGCGAGCAGTACTTC.

Worth noting for this clonotype: This could be a read error, since a much larger clone is one nucleotide away. This rearrangement joins TRBV20-1 to TRBJ2-1; a possible D gene is TRBD1 (6 bases). Germline V gene data show CDR1 as DFQATT and CDR2 as SNEGSKA (reference sequence). V was trimmed by 5 bases and J by 10 bases, leaving 15 bases between them. The CDR3 covers 12 residues. The CDR3 DNA is TGCAGTGCTGGACCAACAGGGACCGAGCAGTTCTTC. This sequence encodes CSAGPTGTEQFF.

This clonotype was counted a few times. The chain uses TRBV6-5 and TRBJ2-4; D gene unclear. The J call could be wrong; TRBJ2-7 is a better fit for the DNA end. This CDR3 contains 14 residues. CDR1 is MNHEY, CDR2 SVGAGI, per germline. This chain's CDR3 is CASSSTRSVIEQYF. CDR3 DNA: TGTGCCAGCAGTTCGACAAGGTCGGTCATCGAGCAGTACTTC.

This clonotype has a handful of counts. The genes are TRBV3-1 and TRBJ2-5, with a weak D call TRBD2 (7 bases). Per the germline V gene, CDR1 is LGHDT and CDR2 is YNNKEL (reference sequence). This CDR3 contains 15 residues. Trimming cost V 8 bases and J 11 bases, with 27 bases left between them. The CDR3 nucleotides read TGTGCCAGCCGTGGGGGGGCTGGCGGGGCCTACAAGCAGTACTTC. Translated: CASRGGAGGAYKQYF.

This clonotype was seen ten or more times. J is TRBJ1-2 and V is TRBV5-1; perhaps TRBD1 as D (5 bases). Looked up from germline, CDR1 is SGHRS and CDR2 is YFSETQ. The CDR3 length is 15 residues. The V end lost 0 bases, the J end lost 4 bases, and 13 bases lay between the germline ends. CDR3 DNA sequence: TGCGCCAGCAGCTTGGGAAGCGACAGTGGCTATGGCTACACCTTC. Translating it yields CASSLGSDSGYGYTF.

This clonotype showed up just a few times. The gene calls are TRBV12-3 or TRBV12-4 and TRBJ1-5; perhaps TRBD1 as D (5 bases). This CDR3 comprises 13 residues. V was shortened by 6 bases and J by 4 bases, with 10 bases between the two germline ends. CDR3 region: CASRRRGNQPQHF. Written as DNA, the CDR3 is TGTGCCAGCAGACGACGGGGGAATCAGCCCCAGCATTTT.

About this clonotype itself: The junction shows a germline mismatch at one end, possibly a read error. The chain employs TRBV25-1 and TRBJ2-3; 9 positions match TRBD1. The CDR3 runs 16 residues. Looked up from germline, CDR1 is MGHDK and CDR2 is SYGVNS. The CDR3 spells CASSGLGDRVTDTRYF. CDR3 nucleotides: TGTGCCAGCAGCGGCCTGGGGGACAGGGTCACAGATACGCGGTATTTT.

In regard to this clonotype: A much larger clone is a single base away; this may be a read error. V is TRBV4-2 and J is TRBJ2-1; 9 bases align to TRBD1. CDR3 length: 14 amino acids. Trimming removed 2 bases from V and 11 bases from J; junction bases left unmatched: 7. Germline CDR1 reads LGHNA; CDR2 reads YNFKEQ. In nucleotides, the CDR3 is TGTGCCAGCAGCCAACCCGACAGGGGGTATAAGCAGTTCTTC. Translating it yields CASSQPDRGYKQFF.

A note on this clonotype: Its ends do not fully match the called genes, so a read error is possible. The chain couples TRBV7-9 to TRBJ2-1, with D perhaps matching TRBD2 (6 bases). The CDR3 sequence is 16 residues long. Germline V CDR1 and CDR2: SEHNR, FQNEAQ (reference sequence). The CDR3: CASSTPRDFSNNEQFF. The DNA for the CDR3 is TGTGCCAGCAGCACCCCGCGGGATTTCTCCAACAATGAGCAGTTCTTC.

This rearrangement joins TRBV6-2 or TRBV6-3 to TRBJ2-3; D is possibly TRBD1 or TRBD2 (5 bases each). CDR3 length: 15 residues. V was shortened by 6 bases and J by 4 bases, with 17 bases between the two germline ends. Germline assignment: CDR1 MNHEY and CDR2 SVGEGT. The CDR3 sequence: CASSRAQGRADTQYF. CDR3 DNA sequence: TGTGCCAGCAGCCGCGCCCAGGGACGAGCAGATACGCAGTATTTT.

Concerning this clonotype: This may come from a read error, since a much larger clone is one base off. The chain recombines TRBV11-2 with TRBJ1-2, with a possible D match to TRBD1 (6 bases). This CDR3 contains 15 residues. Germline V gene data show CDR1 as SGHAT and CDR2 as FQNNGV. In DNA, the CDR3 is TGTGCCAGCGGCTTATGGCAGGGGTCTAACTATGGCTACACCTTC. Translation gives CASGLWQGSNYGYTF.

This clonotype was picked up a small number of times. The gene calls are TRBV12-3 or TRBV12-4 and TRBJ2-5; D is undetermined. Between the trimmed V and J ends, which lost 4 bases and 8 bases, there was a span of 11 bases. The CDR3 has 12 residues. The CDR3 bases are TGTGCCAGCAGTTCTCAGACCGGAACCCAGTACTTC. This sequence encodes CASSSQTGTQYF.

This clonotype was counted at least ten times. The chain employs TRBV2 and TRBJ2-4; no reliable D call. Germline V lookup: CDR1 SNHLY, CDR2 FYNNEI. This CDR3 is built from 11 residues. V gave up 7 bases and J gave up 6 bases, with 7 bases separating them. The CDR3 nucleotides read TGTGCCAGCATACAGCGAAACATTCAGTACTTC. This codes for CASIQRNIQYF.

V is TRBV20-1 and J is TRBJ2-2; TRBD1 might be the D (6 bases). CDR1 and CDR2 (germline): DFQATT, SNEGSKA (reference sequence). Between the trimmed V and J ends, which lost 3 bases and 2 bases, there was a span of 7 bases. This CDR3 region has 13 residues. For the CDR3, the DNA is TGCAGTGCTAGCAGGGGAAACACCGGGGAGCTGTTTTTT. It codes for CSASRGNTGELFF.

This clonotype was seen at least ten times. The rearrangement links TRBV27 to TRBJ2-7; D gene ambiguous. The germline gives CDR1 MNHEY, CDR2 SMNVEV (reference sequence). This CDR3 comprises 15 residues. V was pared by 3 bases and J by 0 bases, with 12 bases between. CDR3: CASSFAALSSYEQYF. The CDR3 nucleotides are TGTGCCAGCAGTTTTGCGGCTTTGAGCTCCTACGAGCAGTACTTC.

In this sample, this clonotype turned up a few times. The chain couples TRBV14 to TRBJ2-7; 10 positions agree with TRBD2. The CDR3 is made up of 15 amino acids. Germline CDR1 SGHDN, CDR2 FVKESK. The J segment lost 4 bases and the V segment lost 1 base, leaving 4 bases of the junction unmatched. CDR3 region: CASSQVAGGSYEQYF. The CDR3 bases are TGTGCCAGCAGCCAAGTAGCGGGAGGATCGTACGAGCAGTACTTC. The full variable domain, its missing parts supplied by reference TRBV14 and TRBJ2-7, is EAGVTQFPSHSVIEKGQTVTLRCDPISGHDNLYWYRRVMGKEIKFLLHFVKESKQDESGMPNNRFLAERTGGTYSTLKVQPAELEDSGVYFCASSQVAGGSYEQYFGPGTRLTVT.

The chain recombines TRBV4-1 with TRBJ2-1; 9 bases are shared with TRBD1. This CDR3 comprises 15 residues. Germline-derived CDR1 and CDR2 are MGHRA and YSYEKL. Unmatched junction bases numbered 4, after V lost 0 bases and J lost 7 bases. As DNA, the CDR3 is TGCGCCAGCAGCCAAGAGGGGACAGGGTTGAATGAGCAGTTCTTC. This codes for CASSQEGTGLNEQFF.

This clonotype was picked up many times. The chain couples TRBV6-5 to TRBJ2-7; D is ambiguous. The CDR3 totals 14 residues. Germline loops: CDR1 MNHEY, CDR2 SVGAGI. The ends were cut back, 3 bases at V and 3 bases at J, with 12 bases in the middle. The CDR3, as DNA: TGTGCCAGCAGTTATCGTGGACCAAACTACGAGCAGTACTTC. Translation: CASSYRGPNYEQYF.

J is TRBJ1-2 and V is TRBV7-2; the match to TRBD1 covers 9 bases. Germline V gene lookup returns CDR1 SGHTA and CDR2 FQGNSA. The CDR3 is made up of 12 amino acids. In DNA form, the CDR3 reads TGTGTCCCACAGGGGGCGTGGGATGGCTACACCTTC. As protein: CVPQGAWDGYTF. The full variable domain, with the rest looked up from reference TRBV7-2 and TRBJ1-2, is GAGVSQSPSNKVTEKGKDVELRCDPISGHTALYWYRQSLGQGLEFLIYFQGNSAPDKSGLPSDRFSAERTGGSVSTLTIQRTQQEDSAVYLCVPQGAWDGYTFGSGTRLTVV.

This clonotype came up a few times. A much larger clone sits a single nucleotide away, making a read error possible. CDR3 coding DNA: TGTGCCGGCAGTCCTAGGGGGGGGGAGACCCAGTACTTC. Its protein is CAGSPRGGETQYF. V and J are TRBV12-3 or TRBV12-4 and TRBJ2-5; TRBD2 is a possible D gene (7 bases). The CDR3 spans 13 residues.